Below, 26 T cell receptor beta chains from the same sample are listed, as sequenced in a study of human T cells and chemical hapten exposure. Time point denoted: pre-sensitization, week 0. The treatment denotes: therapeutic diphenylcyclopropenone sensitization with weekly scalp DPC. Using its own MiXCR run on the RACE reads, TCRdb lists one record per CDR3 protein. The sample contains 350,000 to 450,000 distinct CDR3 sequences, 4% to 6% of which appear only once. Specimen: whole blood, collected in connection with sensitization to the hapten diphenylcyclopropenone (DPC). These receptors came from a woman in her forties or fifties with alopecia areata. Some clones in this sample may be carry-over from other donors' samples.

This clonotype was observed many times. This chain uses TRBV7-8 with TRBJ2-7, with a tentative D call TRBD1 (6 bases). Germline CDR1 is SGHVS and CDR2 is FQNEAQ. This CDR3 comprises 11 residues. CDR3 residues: CASQGRDEQYF. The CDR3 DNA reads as TGTGCGAGCCAGGGGCGGGACGAGCAGTACTTC.

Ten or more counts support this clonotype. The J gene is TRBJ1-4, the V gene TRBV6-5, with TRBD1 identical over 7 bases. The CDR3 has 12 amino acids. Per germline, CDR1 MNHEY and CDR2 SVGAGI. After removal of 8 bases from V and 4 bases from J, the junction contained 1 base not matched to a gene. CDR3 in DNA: TGTGCCAGCGCAGGGGGTAATGAAAAACTGTTTTTT. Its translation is CASAGGNEKLFF.

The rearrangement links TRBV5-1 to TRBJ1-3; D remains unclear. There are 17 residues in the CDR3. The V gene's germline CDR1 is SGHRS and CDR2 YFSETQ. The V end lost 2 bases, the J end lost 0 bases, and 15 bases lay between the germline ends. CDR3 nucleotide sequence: TGCGCCAGCAGCTTCCATCGTCCTGCTTCCTCTGGAAACACCATATATTTT. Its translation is CASSFHRPASSGNTIYF.

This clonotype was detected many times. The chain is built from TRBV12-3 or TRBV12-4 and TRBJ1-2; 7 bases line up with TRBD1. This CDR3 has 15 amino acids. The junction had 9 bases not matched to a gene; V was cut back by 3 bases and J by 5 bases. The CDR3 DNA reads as TGTGCCAGCAGTTTGGTGGAGGGGGCGAGATATGGCTACACCTTC. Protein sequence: CASSLVEGARYGYTF.

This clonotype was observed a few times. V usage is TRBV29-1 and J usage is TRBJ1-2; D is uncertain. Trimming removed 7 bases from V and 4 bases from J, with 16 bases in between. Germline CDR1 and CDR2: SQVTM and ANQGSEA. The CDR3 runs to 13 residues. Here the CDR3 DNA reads TGCAGCGCCGTCCCTGTAGGGCTCTATGGCTACACCTTC. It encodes CSAVPVGLYGYTF.

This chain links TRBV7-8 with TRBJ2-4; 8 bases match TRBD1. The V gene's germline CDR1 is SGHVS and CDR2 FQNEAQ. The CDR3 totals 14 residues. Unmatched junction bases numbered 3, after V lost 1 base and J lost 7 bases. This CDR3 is CASSLGTGSNIQYF. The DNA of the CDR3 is TGTGCCAGCAGCTTAGGGACAGGGTCGAACATTCAGTACTTC.

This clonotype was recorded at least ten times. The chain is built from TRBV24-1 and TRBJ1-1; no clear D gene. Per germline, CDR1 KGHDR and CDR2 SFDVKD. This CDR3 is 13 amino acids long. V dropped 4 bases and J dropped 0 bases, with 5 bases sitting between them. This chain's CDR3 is CATSDSVNTEAFF. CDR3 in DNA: TGTGCCACCAGTGACTCGGTGAACACTGAAGCTTTCTTT.

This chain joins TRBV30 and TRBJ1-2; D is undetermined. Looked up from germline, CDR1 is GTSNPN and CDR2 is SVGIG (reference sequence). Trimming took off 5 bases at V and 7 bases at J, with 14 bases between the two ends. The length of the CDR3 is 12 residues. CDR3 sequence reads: CAWGRQTIGYTF. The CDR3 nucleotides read TGTGCCTGGGGGCGGCAGACAATTGGCTACACCTTC.

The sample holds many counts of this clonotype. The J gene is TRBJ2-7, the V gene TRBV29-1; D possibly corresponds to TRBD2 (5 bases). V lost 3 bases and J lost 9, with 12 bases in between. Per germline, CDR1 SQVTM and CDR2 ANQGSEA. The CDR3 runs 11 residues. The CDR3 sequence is CSVEGSGGQYF. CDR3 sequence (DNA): TGCAGCGTTGAGGGCAGCGGCGGGCAGTACTTC.

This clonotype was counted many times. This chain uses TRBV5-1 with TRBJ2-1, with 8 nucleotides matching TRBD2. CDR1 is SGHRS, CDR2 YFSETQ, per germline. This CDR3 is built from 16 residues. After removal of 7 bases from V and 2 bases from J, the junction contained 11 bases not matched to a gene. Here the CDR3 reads CASRSGSGGPYNEQFF. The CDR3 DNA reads TGCGCCAGCCGCAGCGGGAGCGGGGGTCCCTACAATGAGCAGTTCTTC. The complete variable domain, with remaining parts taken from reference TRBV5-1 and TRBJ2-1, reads KAGVTQTPRYLIKTRGQQVTLSCSPISGHRSVSWYQQTPGQGLQFLFEYFSETQRNKGNFPGRFSGRQFSNSRSEMNVSTLELGDSALYLCASRSGSGGPYNEQFFGPGTRLTVL.

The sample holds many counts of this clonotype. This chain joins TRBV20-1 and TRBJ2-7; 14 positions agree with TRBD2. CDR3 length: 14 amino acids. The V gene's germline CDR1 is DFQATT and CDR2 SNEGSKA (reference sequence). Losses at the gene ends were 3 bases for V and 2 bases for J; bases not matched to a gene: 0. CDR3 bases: TGCAGTGCTAGGACTAGCGGGAGGGCCTACGAGCAGTACTTC. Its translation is CSARTSGRAYEQYF.

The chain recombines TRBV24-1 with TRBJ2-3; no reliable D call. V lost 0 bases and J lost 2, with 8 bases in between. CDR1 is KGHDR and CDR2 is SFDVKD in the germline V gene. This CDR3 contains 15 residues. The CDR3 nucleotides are TGTGCCACCAGTGATTTGTCAGCCTCCACAGATACGCAGTATTTT. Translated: CATSDLSASTDTQYF.

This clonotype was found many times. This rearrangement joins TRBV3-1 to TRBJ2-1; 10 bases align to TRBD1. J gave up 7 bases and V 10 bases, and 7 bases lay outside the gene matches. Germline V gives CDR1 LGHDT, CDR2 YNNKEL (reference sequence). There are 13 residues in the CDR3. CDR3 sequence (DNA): TGTGCCACTCGACAGGGGGCTATGAATGAGCAGTTCTTC. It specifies CATRQGAMNEQFF.

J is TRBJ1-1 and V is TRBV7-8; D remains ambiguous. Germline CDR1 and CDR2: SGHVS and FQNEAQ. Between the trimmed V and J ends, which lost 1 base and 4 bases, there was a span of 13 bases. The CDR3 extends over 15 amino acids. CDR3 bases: TGTGCCAGCAGCTTAGACGCTAACGCGGCCACTGAAGCTTTCTTT. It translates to CASSLDANAATEAFF.

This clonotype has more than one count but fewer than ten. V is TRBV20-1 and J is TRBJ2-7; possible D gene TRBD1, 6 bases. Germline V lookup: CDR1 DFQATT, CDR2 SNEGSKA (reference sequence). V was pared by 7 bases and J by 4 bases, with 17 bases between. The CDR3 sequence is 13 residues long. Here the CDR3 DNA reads TGCAGTGTCCTCCAGACAGGCAAATACGAGCAGTACTTC. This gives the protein CSVLQTGKYEQYF.

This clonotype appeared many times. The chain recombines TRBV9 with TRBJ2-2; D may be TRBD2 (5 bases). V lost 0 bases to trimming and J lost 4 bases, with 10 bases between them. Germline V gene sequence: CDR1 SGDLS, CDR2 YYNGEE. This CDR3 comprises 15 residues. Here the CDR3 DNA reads TGTGCCAGCAGCGTAGGAAGAGAGGGCACCGGGGAGCTGTTTTTT. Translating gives CASSVGREGTGELFF.

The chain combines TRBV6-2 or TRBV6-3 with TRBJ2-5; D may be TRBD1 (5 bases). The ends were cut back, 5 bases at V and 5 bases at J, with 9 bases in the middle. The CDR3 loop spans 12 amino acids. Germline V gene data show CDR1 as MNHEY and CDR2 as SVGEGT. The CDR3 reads CASSMGHETQYF. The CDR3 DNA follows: TGTGCCAGCAGTATGGGGCATGAGACCCAGTACTTC.

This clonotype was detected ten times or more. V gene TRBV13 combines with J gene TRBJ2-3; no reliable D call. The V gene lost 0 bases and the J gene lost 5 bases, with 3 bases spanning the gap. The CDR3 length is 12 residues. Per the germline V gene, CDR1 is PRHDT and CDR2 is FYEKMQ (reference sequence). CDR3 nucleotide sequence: TGTGCCAGCAGCTTAGGAAGAGATACGCAGTATTTT. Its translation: CASSLGRDTQYF.

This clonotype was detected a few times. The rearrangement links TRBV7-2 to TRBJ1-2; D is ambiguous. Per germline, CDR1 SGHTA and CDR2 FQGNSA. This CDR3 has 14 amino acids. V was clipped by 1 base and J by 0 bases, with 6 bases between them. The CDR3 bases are TGTGCCAGCAGCTTAGGGCGGACTAACTATGGCTACACCTTC. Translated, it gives CASSLGRTNYGYTF.

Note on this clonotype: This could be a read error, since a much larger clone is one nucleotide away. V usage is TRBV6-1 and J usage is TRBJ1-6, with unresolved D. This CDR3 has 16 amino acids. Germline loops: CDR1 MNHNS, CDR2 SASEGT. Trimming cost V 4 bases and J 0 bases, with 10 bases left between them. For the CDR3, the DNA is TGTGCCAGCAGTGCGGGTCCCGACTCCTATAATTCACCCCTCCACTTT. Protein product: CASSAGPDSYNSPLHF.

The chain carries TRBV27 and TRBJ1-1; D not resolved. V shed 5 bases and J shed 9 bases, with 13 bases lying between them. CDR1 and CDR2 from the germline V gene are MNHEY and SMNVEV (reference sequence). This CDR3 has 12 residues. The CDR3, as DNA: TGTGCCAGCAGTCCCGGCCCGAAGAAAGCTTTCTTT. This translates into CASSPGPKKAFF.

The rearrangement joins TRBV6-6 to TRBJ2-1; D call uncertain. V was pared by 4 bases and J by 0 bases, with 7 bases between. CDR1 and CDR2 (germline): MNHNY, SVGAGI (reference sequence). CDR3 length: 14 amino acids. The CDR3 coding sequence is TGTGCCAGCAGTTTTACGGACTCCTACAATGAGCAGTTCTTC. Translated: CASSFTDSYNEQFF.

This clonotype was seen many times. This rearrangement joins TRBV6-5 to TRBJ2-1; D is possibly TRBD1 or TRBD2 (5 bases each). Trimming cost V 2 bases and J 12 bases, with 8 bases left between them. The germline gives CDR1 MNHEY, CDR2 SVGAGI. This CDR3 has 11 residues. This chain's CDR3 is CASSYGGRQFF. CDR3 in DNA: TGTGCCAGCAGTTACGGGGGACGGCAGTTCTTC.

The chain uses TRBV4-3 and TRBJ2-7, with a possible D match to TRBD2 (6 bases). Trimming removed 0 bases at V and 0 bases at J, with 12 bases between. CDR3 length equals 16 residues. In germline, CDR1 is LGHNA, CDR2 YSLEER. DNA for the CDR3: TGCGCCAGCAGCCAAGATTGGGGGACTTACTCCTACGAGCAGTACTTC. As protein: CASSQDWGTYSYEQYF.

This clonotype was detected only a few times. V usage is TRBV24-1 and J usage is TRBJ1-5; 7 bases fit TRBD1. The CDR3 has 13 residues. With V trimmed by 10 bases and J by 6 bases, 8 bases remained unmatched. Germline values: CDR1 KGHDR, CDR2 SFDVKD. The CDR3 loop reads CATQGGAGQPQHF. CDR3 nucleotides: TGTGCCACGCAAGGGGGCGCGGGTCAGCCCCAGCATTTT.

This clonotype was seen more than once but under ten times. CDR3: CASSQDVYLANEKLFF. CDR3 DNA: TGTGCCAGCAGCCAAGATGTGTATCTGGCTAATGAAAAACTGTTTTTT. V is TRBV4-2 and J is TRBJ1-4; no clear D gene. Deletions cut 0 bases from V and 3 bases from J, with 11 bases between. Germline-derived CDR1 and CDR2 are LGHNA and YNFKEQ. The CDR3 sequence is 16 residues long.